This TCR beta chain was sequenced in a study of CXCR3-negative and CXCR3-positive naive CD8 T cells. Study-level points and caveats: Similar TRBV-TRBJ gene usage was seen in naive CXCR3-negative and CXCR3-positive cells, but not in memory cells. Naive subsets displayed similar surface CD5, and TCR strength was inferred from TRB CDR3 properties. CXCR3 expression partially decreased after cryopreservation; most assays used fresh PBMCs. Each naive subset displayed comparably high diversity, whereas memory CD8+ cells displayed much lower diversity.

TRB cDNA was prepared as libraries by UMI-labeled 5' RACE. TCRdb reprocessed the 5' RACE reads and keeps a single row for each CDR3 protein, giving no DNA. The sample table sets out about 43,000 distinct CDR3 sequences. To note about this clonotype: The antigen is undetermined.

What was sequenced was memory CD8+ T cells from blood. The clonotype was recovered from a human donor in good health. Some clones in this sample may be carry-over from other donors' samples.

CDR3 sequence: CASSPRDEETQYF. The chain links TRBV19 to TRBJ2-5; no DNA is available, so the TRBD2 call from TCRdb remains unchecked. Germline loops: CDR1 LNHDA, CDR2 SQIVND (reference sequence). CDR3 length: 13 residues.